The 20 T cell receptor beta chains below all came from one sample that was sequenced in a study of T cells in women clearing cervical HPV infection. Repertoires were generated with immunoSEQ multiplex PCR, while TCRdb's copy carries only in-frame clones and drops some. Its clone listing holds about 35,000 clones. Sequencing used blood buffy coat. Receptors were obtained from a woman aged 18 to 75 with a cervical HPV16 infection that either progressed to CIN3+ or cleared (not recorded which).

As regards this clone: The CDR3 end lies 3 residues beyond the end of the read and is filled in from the germline J gene. The identical CDR3 is also encoded by other nucleotide sequences in the sample. The genes are TRBV7-3 and TRBJ2-3, with D tentatively TRBD2 (7 bases). The CDR3 is 15 amino acids. CDR1 is SGHTA, CDR2 FQGTGA, per germline. Trimming left V 5 bases short and J 4 bases short, with 16 bases between. The CDR3 spells CASSPGGGGADTQYF. The part of the CDR3 DNA that was read is TGTGCCAGCAGCCCCGGGGGAGGGGGGGCAGATACG.

The CDR3 DNA, read in part, is TGTGCCAGCAGCTTAGGGGGGCTAGTGAGTGAAAAA. Its translation: CASSLGGLVSEK. The complete CDR3 sequence is CASSLGGLVSEKLFF. This chain connects TRBV7-2 to TRBJ1-4; the D gene is possibly TRBD1 (6 bases). The CDR3 goes on 3 residues after the read ends, and that part is filled in from the germline J gene. The germline gives CDR1 SGHTA, CDR2 FQGNSA. V lost 1 base, J lost 7 bases, and 13 bases lay in between. CDR3 size: 15 residues.

The sequenced CDR3 bases are TGTGCCTCCGAAGGCGGGGGAACAGATACG. As protein: CASEGGGTDT. The full CDR3 protein is CASEGGGTDTQYF. This rearrangement joins TRBV2 to TRBJ2-3, with 7 bases that match TRBD2. The read halts 3 residues ahead of the CDR3 end, with the missing end drawn from the germline J gene. CDR3 size: 13 residues. CDR1 and CDR2 (germline): SNHLY, FYNNEI. Losses at the gene ends were 11 bases for V and 3 bases for J; bases not matched to a gene: 8.

A remark on this clone: The observed sequence ends 3 residues before the CDR3 terminus, with the missing tail filled in from the germline J gene. V usage is TRBV19 and J usage is TRBJ1-4; tentatively, D is TRBD1 (5 bases). Germline values: CDR1 LNHDA, CDR2 SQIVND (reference sequence). Trimming pared 6 bases from V and 1 base from J, leaving 12 bases between. There are 15 residues in the CDR3. The CDR3 loop is CASSLTGETNEKLFF. The CDR3 DNA, read in part, is TGTGCCAGTAGCCTCACAGGAGAAACTAATGAAAAA.

Regarding this clone: The read falls 3 residues short of the CDR3 end, and the missing part is taken from the germline J gene. V usage is TRBV5-1 and J usage is TRBJ1-1; D might be TRBD1 (6 bases). Germline V gene data show CDR1 as SGHRS and CDR2 as YFSETQ. This CDR3 contains 14 residues. V was clipped by 3 bases and J by 1 base, with 10 bases between them. CDR3 DNA, as far as it was read: TGCGCCAGCAGCTCCTGGACAGCGAACACTGAA. Encoded protein: CASSSWTANTE. The entire CDR3 protein reads CASSSWTANTEAFF.

A word on this clone: Read coverage stops 3 residues before the CDR3 terminus; the germline J gene supplies the remainder. The chain combines TRBV19 with TRBJ1-1, with D unclear. Deletions cut 7 bases from V and 4 bases from J, with 10 bases between. CDR3 length equals 12 residues. Germline loops: CDR1 LNHDA, CDR2 SQIVND (reference sequence). CDR3 bases read: TGTGCCAGTAACGCGGGAGCCACTGAA. As protein: CASNAGATE. The whole CDR3 region reads CASNAGATEAFF.

Concerning this clone itself: Read data end 3 residues before the CDR3 end; the end is taken from the germline J gene. The V call is TRBV12-3 or TRBV12-4, the J call TRBJ2-7, with D possibly matching TRBD1 (6 bases). With 7 bases removed from V and 4 bases from J, the gap between germline ends came to 14 bases. The CDR3 is made up of 13 amino acids. The CDR3 loop reads CASTNRVGYEQYF. CDR3 DNA (partial): TGTGCCAGCACCAACAGGGTAGGGTACGAG.

Incomplete CDR3 DNA: TGTGCCAGCAGCCCCGGACAGGACTATGGT. Translated, it gives CASSPGQDYG. The complete CDR3 sequence is CASSPGQDYGQYF. The chain has TRBV7-9 and TRBJ2-4, with D possibly TRBD1 on 7 matching bases. The read terminates 3 residues before the CDR3 end, so the remaining end is supplied by the germline J gene. Germline loops: CDR1 SEHNR, CDR2 FQNEAQ (reference sequence). The CDR3 contains 13 residues.

In regard to this clone: The read halts 3 residues ahead of the CDR3 end, with the missing end drawn from the germline J gene. This CDR3 is also generated by other DNA sequences in the sample. The chain has TRBV2 and TRBJ2-2; TRBD1 is a possible D gene (7 bases). The CDR3 has 13 residues. Trimming took off 6 bases at V and 6 bases at J, with 11 bases between the two ends. CDR1 and CDR2 (germline): SNHLY, FYNNEI. This CDR3 is CASSQGGAGELFF. CDR3 bases read: TGTGCCAGCAGCCAGGGGGGAGCCGGGGAG. Using reference TRBV2 and TRBJ2-2 for the parts outside the CDR3, the full variable domain is EPEVTQTPSHQVTQMGQEVILRCVPISNHLYFYWYRQILGQKVEFLVSFYNNEISEKSEIFDDQFSVERPDGSNFTLKIRSTKLEDSAMYFCASSQGGAGELFFGEGSRLTVL.

In the case of this clone: The CDR3 end is not reached by the read, which stops 3 residues before it; the germline J gene fills it in. V and J are TRBV5-1 and TRBJ2-7, with D perhaps matching TRBD1 (6 bases). Per the germline V gene, CDR1 is SGHRS and CDR2 is YFSETQ. V was shortened by 4 bases and J by 5 bases, with 16 bases between the two germline ends. The CDR3 loop spans 14 amino acids. The CDR3 reads CASSNGNREHEQYF. Incomplete CDR3 DNA: TGCGCCAGCAGCAACGGGAACAGGGAACACGAG.

Worth noting for this clone: The read terminates 3 residues before the CDR3 end, so the remaining end is supplied by the germline J gene. Other DNA sequences in the sample encode the same CDR3. The chain employs TRBV6-2 or TRBV6-3 and TRBJ1-5; a weak D match, TRBD1 (5 bases). Between the trimmed V and J ends, which lost 6 bases and 5 bases, there was a span of 14 bases. The CDR3 consists of 14 residues. Germline V CDR1 and CDR2: MNHEY, SVGEGT. This CDR3 is CASSYGAGDQPQHF. The CDR3 DNA, read in part, is TGTGCCAGCAGCTACGGGGCTGGCGATCAGCCC.

Comment on this clone: The read stops 3 residues short of the end of the CDR3; the missing end is completed from the germline J gene. The chain links TRBV7-9 to TRBJ1-1, with D tentatively TRBD1 (5 bases). This CDR3 comprises 15 residues. V gave up 4 bases and J gave up 1 base, with 13 bases separating them. Looked up from germline, CDR1 is SEHNR and CDR2 is FQNEAQ (reference sequence). The CDR3: CASSSQDTKNTEAFF. The covered CDR3 bases are TGTGCCAGCAGCTCCCAGGACACTAAGAACACTGAA.

Comment on this clone: The read finishes 3 residues shy of the CDR3 end, and the germline J gene is used to complete it. V is TRBV9 and J is TRBJ2-2, with 10 bases lining up with TRBD2. CDR3 size: 16 residues. Germline V gene lookup returns CDR1 SGDLS and CDR2 YYNGEE. The J segment lost 5 bases and the V segment lost 0 bases, leaving 4 bases of the junction unmatched. The CDR3 DNA, read in part, is TGTGCCAGCAGCGTAGGCCCTAGCGGGGGAACCGGGGAG. It yields the protein CASSVGPSGGTGE. The complete CDR3 sequence is CASSVGPSGGTGELFF. The complete variable domain, with remaining parts taken from reference TRBV9 and TRBJ2-2, reads DSGVTQTPKHLITATGQRVTLRCSPRSGDLSVYWYQQSLDQGLQFLIQYYNGEERAKGNILERFSAQQFPDLHSELNLSSLELGDSALYFCASSVGPSGGTGELFFGEGSRLTVL.

Comments on this clone: A junction boundary mismatches the germline segment, possibly from a read error. Read coverage stops 3 residues before the CDR3 terminus; the germline J gene supplies the remainder. The sample has other DNA sequences that encode this CDR3 too. This chain links TRBV6-1 with TRBJ1-2; 9 positions agree with TRBD1. The CDR3 sequence is 14 residues long. Looked up from germline, CDR1 is MNHNS and CDR2 is SASEGT. Incomplete CDR3 DNA: TGTGCCAGCAGTGGACCGGGACAGGGCTATGGT. It translates to CASSGPGQGYG. The whole CDR3 sequence is CASSGPGQGYGYTF.

The chain's CDR3 is CAISDFQGDLTEAFF. CDR3 DNA (partial): TGTGCCATCAGTGACTTCCAGGGGGATCTCACTGAA. The chain has TRBV10-3 and TRBJ1-1; 7 bases are a match to TRBD1. The read gets to within 3 residues of the CDR3 end, and the germline J gene fills in the rest. V was clipped by 3 bases and J by 4 bases; unmatched bases: 8. Germline lookup yields CDR1 ENHRY and CDR2 SYGVKD. This CDR3 has 15 amino acids.

Points on this clone: The CDR3 extends 3 residues past the end of the read, so its final part is completed from the germline J gene. The chain combines TRBV10-3 with TRBJ1-3; 8 nucleotides agree with TRBD1. There are 14 residues in the CDR3. Germline V gives CDR1 ENHRY, CDR2 SYGVKD. The V gene end was trimmed by 11 bases and the J gene end by 4 bases; junction bases not matched to a gene: 10. CDR3 loop: CASTWTGQGNTIYF. CDR3 DNA, as far as it was read: TGTGCCTCTACGTGGACAGGGCAAGGAAACACC.

Of note for this clone: The observed sequence ends 3 residues before the CDR3 terminus, with the missing tail filled in from the germline J gene. The rearrangement joins TRBV4-1 to TRBJ2-7; D may be TRBD2 (6 bases). CDR1 is MGHRA, CDR2 YSYEKL, per germline. The CDR3 runs to 15 residues. The V end lost 0 bases, the J end lost 2 bases, and 11 bases lay between the germline ends. The chain's CDR3 is CASSQDLAGTYEQYF. Incomplete CDR3 DNA: TGCGCCAGCAGCCAAGATCTGGCGGGAACCTACGAG.

As to this clone: The read finishes 3 residues shy of the CDR3 end, and the germline J gene is used to complete it. The chain combines TRBV5-1 with TRBJ1-1; D perhaps matches TRBD1 (5 bases). The V and J ends lost 0 bases and 4 bases respectively, with 16 bases between them. The CDR3 is 16 amino acids. Per the germline V gene, CDR1 is SGHRS and CDR2 is YFSETQ. CDR3 amino acids: CASSLVLLHRGTEAFF. The DNA read from the CDR3 is TGCGCCAGCAGCTTGGTTCTCCTCCATAGGGGCACTGAA.

Turning to this clone: The missing CDR3 end, 3 residues past where the read stops, is filled in from the germline J gene. V usage is TRBV19 and J usage is TRBJ1-1; no reliable D call. V lost 3 bases, J lost 0 bases, and 8 bases lay in between. This CDR3 has 14 residues. Looked up from germline, CDR1 is LNHDA and CDR2 is SQIVND (reference sequence). The part of the CDR3 DNA that was read is TGTGCCAGTAGTATGGGTAGCATGAACACTGAA. It encodes CASSMGSMNTE. Given in full, the CDR3 is CASSMGSMNTEAFF.

On this clone itself: The read falls 3 residues short of the CDR3 end, and the missing part is taken from the germline J gene. This chain joins TRBV7-7 and TRBJ1-5; 9 nucleotides line up with TRBD1. This CDR3 has 15 residues. The trim removed 4 bases at V and 5 bases at J, leaving 6 bases unmatched. The germline CDR1 and CDR2 sequences are SSHAT and FNYEAQ (reference sequence). The CDR3 sequence: CASSSGQGPDQPQHF. CDR3 DNA, as far as it was read: TGTGCCAGCAGCTCGGGACAGGGTCCCGATCAGCCC.